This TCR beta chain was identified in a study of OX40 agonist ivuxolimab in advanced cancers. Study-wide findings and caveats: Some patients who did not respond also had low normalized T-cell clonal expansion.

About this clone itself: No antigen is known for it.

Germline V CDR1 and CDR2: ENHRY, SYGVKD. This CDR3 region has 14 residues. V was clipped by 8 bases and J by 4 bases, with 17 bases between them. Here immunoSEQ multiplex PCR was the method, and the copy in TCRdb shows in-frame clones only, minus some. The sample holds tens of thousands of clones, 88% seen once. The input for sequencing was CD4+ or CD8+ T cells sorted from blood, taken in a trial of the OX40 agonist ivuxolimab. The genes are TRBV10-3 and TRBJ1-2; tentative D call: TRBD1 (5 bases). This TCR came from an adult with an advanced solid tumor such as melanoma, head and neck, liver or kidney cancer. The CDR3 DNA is TGTGCCATCTCCTTAGAACAGGAACTCTATGGCTACACCTTC. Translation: CAISLEQELYGYTF.